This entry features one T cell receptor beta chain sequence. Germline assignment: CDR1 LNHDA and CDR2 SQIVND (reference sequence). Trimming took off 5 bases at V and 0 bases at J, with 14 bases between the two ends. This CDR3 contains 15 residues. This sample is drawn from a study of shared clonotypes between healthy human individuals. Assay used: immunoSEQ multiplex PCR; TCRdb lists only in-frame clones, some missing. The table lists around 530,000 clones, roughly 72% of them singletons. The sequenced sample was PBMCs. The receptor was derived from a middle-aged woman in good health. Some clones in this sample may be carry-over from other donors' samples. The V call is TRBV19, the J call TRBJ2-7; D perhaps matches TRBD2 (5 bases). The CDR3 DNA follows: TGTGCCAGTAGTGAGGCGGGCTTCAGCTCCTACGAGCAGTACTTC. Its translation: CASSEAGFSSYEQYF.